Shown below are 30 T cell receptor beta chains from a single sample sequenced in a study of blood T cell repertoires in COVID-19. Some clones are missing from TCRdb's copy, which holds only in-frame ones; the method was immunoSEQ multiplex PCR. The table lists around 200,000 clones, roughly 83% of them singletons, with 6.5% to 7.5% in the top ten. Input material: peripheral blood. All receptors derive from a woman between 40 and 50 years old with COVID-19, enrolled during active disease.

This clone was detected a few times. This sequence joins TRBV5-1 and TRBJ1-4, with TRBD1 identical over 7 bases. CDR1 and CDR2 (germline): SGHRS, YFSETQ. There are 16 residues in the CDR3. V lost 3 bases and J lost 3; bases outside the gene matches: 8. The CDR3: CASSSRQGQANEKLFF. Written as DNA, the CDR3 is TGCGCCAGCAGCTCCAGACAGGGTCAAGCTAATGAAAAACTGTTTTTT.

V and J are TRBV5-1 and TRBJ2-3; D unresolved. CDR3 length: 15 amino acids. V lost 0 bases to trimming and J lost 4 bases, with 12 bases between them. The germline V gene has CDR1 SGHRS and CDR2 YFSETQ. CDR3 amino acids: CASSLAGSRADTQYF. For the CDR3, the DNA is TGCGCCAGCAGCTTGGCCGGTAGCCGGGCAGATACGCAGTATTTT.

V usage is TRBV6-6 and J usage is TRBJ1-6; 7 bases match TRBD1. The CDR3 extends over 14 amino acids. V shed 2 bases, J shed 8 bases, and the junction held 3 bases outside the gene matches. CDR1 is MNHNY, CDR2 SVGAGI, per germline (reference sequence). CDR3 protein: CASSYERGHSPLHF. The CDR3 nucleotides read TGTGCCAGCAGTTACGAGAGGGGGCATTCACCCCTCCACTTT.

The gene calls are TRBV5-1 and TRBJ2-2; a possible D gene is TRBD1 (6 bases). The CDR3 loop spans 12 amino acids. Trimming took 7 bases from V and 7 from J, leaving 11 bases between them. Germline CDR1 is SGHRS and CDR2 is YFSETQ. This CDR3 reads CASGRQDGELFF. Here the CDR3 DNA reads TGCGCCAGCGGCCGACAGGACGGGGAGCTGTTTTTT.

The rearrangement joins TRBV28 to TRBJ2-2; 10 positions match TRBD1. The CDR3 contains 16 residues. Germline V gene data show CDR1 as MDHEN and CDR2 as SYDVKM. V lost 6 bases, J lost 6 bases, and 10 bases stayed unmatched. The CDR3 region is CASRTTPGQGPGELFF. DNA of the CDR3: TGTGCCAGCAGGACTACTCCGGGACAGGGGCCCGGGGAGCTGTTTTTT.

The chain has TRBV5-1 and TRBJ1-2, with D unresolved. V lost 0 bases and J 7 bases, leaving 4 bases between the germline ends. From germline, CDR1 is SGHRS and CDR2 YFSETQ. The CDR3 consists of 11 residues. The CDR3 nucleotides are TGCGCCAGCAGCTTGGACGGTGGCTACACCTTC. It yields the protein CASSLDGGYTF.

The chain uses TRBV6-4 and TRBJ2-2, with 7 bases lining up with TRBD2. Germline V CDR1 and CDR2: MRHNA, SNTAGT. This CDR3 is built from 15 residues. Germline trimming cut 6 bases from V and 3 bases from J; bases unmatched to any gene: 7. The CDR3 nucleotides are TGTGCCAGCAGCGCCGGACTAGACGACACCGGGGAGCTGTTTTTT. Translating it yields CASSAGLDDTGELFF.

The rearrangement joins TRBV7-8 to TRBJ2-2; D not certain. CDR1 SGHVS and CDR2 FQNEAQ come from the germline V gene. The CDR3 sequence is 13 residues long. V was cut by 8 bases and J by 0 bases, with 7 bases left in between. As DNA, the CDR3 is TGTGCCAGCTTTAGCCCGAACACCGGGGAGCTGTTTTTT. Encoded protein: CASFSPNTGELFF.

V and J are TRBV6-4 and TRBJ1-6, with TRBD1 matching over 7 bases. Germline V CDR1 and CDR2: MRHNA, SNTAGT. V lost 0 bases, J lost 7 bases, and 0 bases stayed unmatched. This CDR3 has 14 residues. This CDR3 is CASSDSTGNSPLHF. CDR3 in DNA: TGTGCCAGCAGTGACTCGACAGGGAATTCACCCCTCCACTTT.

The J gene is TRBJ2-2, the V gene TRBV4-1; D is unclear. Trimming left V 4 bases short and J 0 bases short, with 12 bases between. The CDR3 is made up of 16 amino acids. CDR1 is MGHRA and CDR2 is YSYEKL in the germline V gene. The CDR3 DNA follows: TGCGCCAGCAGCCCCCTGATGCGGACGAACACCGGGGAGCTGTTTTTT. The encoded protein is CASSPLMRTNTGELFF.

The rearrangement joins TRBV6-5 to TRBJ1-2; 7 nucleotides line up with TRBD1. Germline CDR1 MNHEY, CDR2 SVGAGI. The CDR3 sequence is 13 residues long. For the CDR3, the DNA is TGTGCTGCCACAAGGGGGCCTAACTATGGCTACACCTTC. Residues: CAATRGPNYGYTF.

This chain joins TRBV28 and TRBJ2-1; 9 positions match TRBD2. The V gene end was trimmed by 4 bases and the J gene end by 9 bases; junction bases not matched to a gene: 10. The CDR3 has 15 amino acids. Germline CDR1 is MDHEN and CDR2 is SYDVKM. The CDR3: CASSSRREGLGEQFF. DNA for the CDR3: TGTGCCAGCAGTTCCCGGCGGGAGGGCCTCGGTGAGCAGTTCTTC.

The chain carries TRBV19 and TRBJ2-7, with D tentatively TRBD1 (5 bases). Deletions cut 6 bases from V and 4 bases from J, with 10 bases between. The CDR3 consists of 12 residues. Germline V CDR1 and CDR2: LNHDA, SQIVND (reference sequence). This CDR3 reads CASRPGIYEQYF. In nucleotides, the CDR3 is TGTGCCAGTAGACCAGGGATTTACGAGCAGTACTTC.

The V and J genes are TRBV12-5 and TRBJ1-2, with 12 positions matching TRBD1. Germline CDR1 and CDR2: LGHNT and FRNRAP. The CDR3 length is 15 residues. The trim removed 3 bases at V and 6 bases at J, leaving 5 bases unmatched. CDR3 amino acids: CASGLPGQGADGYTF. Written as DNA, the CDR3 is TGTGCTAGTGGTTTACCGGGACAGGGGGCGGATGGCTACACCTTC.

J is TRBJ1-5 and V is TRBV10-1, with D possibly TRBD1 on 6 matching bases. Trimming took 5 bases from V and 6 from J, leaving 11 bases between them. The CDR3 totals 13 residues. The germline gives CDR1 WNHNN, CDR2 SYGVQD (reference sequence). The CDR3 DNA reads as TGCGCCAGCAGTACAGGGAACGGTCAGCCCCAGCATTTT. It is translated as CASSTGNGQPQHF.

The rearrangement links TRBV5-4 to TRBJ1-2, with 12 bases matching TRBD1. Germline V gene lookup returns CDR1 SGHNT and CDR2 YYREEE (reference sequence). Trimming cost V 5 bases and J 3 bases; bases outside gene matches: 2. The CDR3 covers 14 residues. The CDR3: CASSRDRGHYGYTF. The CDR3 DNA reads as TGTGCCAGCAGTCGGGACAGGGGGCACTATGGCTACACCTTC.

This clone turned up a few times. This chain links TRBV2 with TRBJ1-4, with 8 nucleotides matching TRBD1. Losses at the gene ends were 4 bases for V and 8 bases for J; bases not matched to a gene: 9. CDR1 and CDR2 from the germline V gene are SNHLY and FYNNEI. The length of the CDR3 is 15 residues. CDR3 nucleotide sequence: TGTGCCAGCAGTGGAAGTGGACAGGGTCGAGAAAAACTGTTTTTT. This sequence encodes CASSGSGQGREKLFF. The variable domain in full, completed from reference TRBV2 and TRBJ1-4, reads EPEVTQTPSHQVTQMGQEVILRCVPISNHLYFYWYRQILGQKVEFLVSFYNNEISEKSEIFDDQFSVERPDGSNFTLKIRSTKLEDSAMYFCASSGSGQGREKLFFGSGTQLSVL.

The chain combines TRBV6-5 with TRBJ2-7; D may be TRBD2 (6 bases). CDR1 and CDR2 from the germline V gene are MNHEY and SVGAGI. Trimming left V 4 bases short and J 0 bases short, with 10 bases between. This CDR3 region has 14 residues. CDR3 nucleotides: TGTGCCAGCAGTTGGGGGACTCACTCCTACGAGCAGTACTTC. Translating it yields CASSWGTHSYEQYF.

In its sample, this clone was seen a few times. The rearrangement links TRBV4-2 to TRBJ1-2, with 10 nucleotides matching TRBD1. CDR3 length equals 19 residues. J gave up 1 base and V 0 bases, and 11 bases lay outside the gene matches. The V gene's germline CDR1 is LGHNA and CDR2 YNFKEQ. CDR3 sequence: CASSQDPGQGTLVNYGYTF. The CDR3 nucleotides read TGTGCCAGCAGCCAAGATCCGGGACAGGGGACATTAGTTAACTATGGCTACACCTTC.

V is TRBV10-3 and J is TRBJ2-7; weak D call: TRBD2 (7 bases). Germline V gene data show CDR1 as ENHRY and CDR2 as SYGVKD. The CDR3 is made up of 14 amino acids. The V and J ends lost 6 bases and 1 base respectively, with 13 bases between them. The CDR3 DNA is TGTGCCATCAGCCCCGGGGGGCCATCCTACGAGCAGTACTTC. This translates into CAISPGGPSYEQYF.

V and J are TRBV6-5 and TRBJ1-6, with 7 positions matching TRBD1. Germline V gives CDR1 MNHEY, CDR2 SVGAGI. The CDR3 is 15 amino acids. The J segment lost 7 bases and the V segment lost 0 bases, leaving 3 bases of the junction unmatched. CDR3 sequence: CASSYSGTVNSPLHF. The CDR3 DNA is TGTGCCAGCAGTTACTCCGGGACAGTAAATTCACCCCTCCACTTT.

V and J are TRBV5-5 and TRBJ1-4; D is unresolved. CDR1 and CDR2 from the germline V gene are SGHKS and YYEKEE (reference sequence). The CDR3 consists of 13 residues. V lost 5 bases, J lost 8 bases, and 13 bases lay in between. The CDR3 nucleotides are TGTGCCAGCAGTAACGGTGGAGCCGAAAAACTGTTTTTT. Its protein product is CASSNGGAEKLFF.

The sample holds one count of this clone. The chain uses TRBV19 and TRBJ1-2; D is unclear. The CDR3 loop spans 16 amino acids. Germline V gene sequence: CDR1 LNHDA, CDR2 SQIVND (reference sequence). Trimming took off 3 bases at V and 1 base at J, with 15 bases between the two ends. CDR3 region: CASSISIAADNYGYTF. The CDR3 bases are TGTGCCAGTAGTATTAGCATCGCGGCAGATAACTATGGCTACACCTTC.

This chain uses TRBV18 with TRBJ2-5, with D maybe TRBD2 (6 bases). Deletions cut 3 bases from V and 0 bases from J, with 11 bases between. The CDR3 runs to 15 residues. Germline CDR1 and CDR2: KGHSH and LQKENI. The CDR3 DNA sequence: TGTGCCAGCTCACCGGGGGGACGGTACCAAGAGACCCAGTACTTC. Translation: CASSPGGRYQETQYF.

The rearrangement joins TRBV6-5 to TRBJ1-1, with 7 bases fitting TRBD1. There are 13 residues in the CDR3. The V segment lost 6 bases and the J segment 0 bases; nucleotides outside the gene matches: 1. Germline V lookup: CDR1 MNHEY, CDR2 SVGAGI. The CDR3 bases are TGTGCCAGCAGGACAGGGATGAACACTGAAGCTTTCTTT. It specifies CASRTGMNTEAFF.

The J gene is TRBJ1-1, the V gene TRBV5-1, with D maybe TRBD1 (6 bases). Trimming left V 2 bases short and J 4 bases short, with 21 bases between. Germline values: CDR1 SGHRS, CDR2 YFSETQ. This CDR3 contains 17 residues. CDR3 bases: TGCGCCAGCAGCTTCGGGACGGACGCGGGGGCGGGCACTGAAGCTTTCTTT. It encodes CASSFGTDAGAGTEAFF.

This clone was observed a single time. J is TRBJ1-6 and V is TRBV7-2, with D possibly TRBD1 on 6 matching bases. The V end lost 1 base, the J end lost 6 bases, and 10 bases lay between the germline ends. The CDR3 is 15 residues long. The germline gives CDR1 SGHTA, CDR2 FQGNSA. CDR3 amino acids: CASSLEGESNSPLHF. CDR3 nucleotide sequence: TGTGCCAGCAGCTTAGAGGGGGAAAGTAATTCACCCCTCCACTTT.

The chain uses TRBV19 and TRBJ1-6; D may be TRBD1 (5 bases). In germline, CDR1 is LNHDA, CDR2 SQIVND (reference sequence). Deletions cut 11 bases from V and 5 bases from J, with 13 bases between. The CDR3 is 13 amino acids. CDR3 region: CAVGGENNSPLHF. The CDR3 nucleotides are TGTGCCGTGGGGGGAGAGAATAATTCACCCCTCCACTTT.

The chain couples TRBV7-9 to TRBJ1-5, with D maybe TRBD1 (6 bases). CDR1 is SEHNR, CDR2 FQNEAQ, per germline (reference sequence). CDR3 length equals 14 residues. Trimming stripped 3 bases from V and 4 bases from J, with 10 bases between. Here the CDR3 DNA reads TGTGCCAGCAGCTTTGGACAGAAAAATCAGCCCCAGCATTTT. Translated: CASSFGQKNQPQHF.

The rearrangement links TRBV28 to TRBJ2-2; 7 bases are shared with TRBD2. V lost 3 bases, J lost 5 bases, and 6 bases stayed unmatched. Germline loops: CDR1 MDHEN, CDR2 SYDVKM. The CDR3 is made up of 15 amino acids. CDR3 protein: CASSFLGGGTGELFF. The CDR3 region has the DNA TGTGCCAGCAGTTTCCTCGGCGGGGGAACCGGGGAGCTGTTTTTT. The full variable domain, rest sourced from reference TRBV28 and TRBJ2-2, is DVKVTQSSRYLVKRTGEKVFLECVQDMDHENMFWYRQDPGLGLRLIYFSYDVKMKEKGDIPEGYSVSREKKERFSLILESASTNQTSMYLCASSFLGGGTGELFFGEGSRLTVL.